These 28 T cell receptor beta chains were all obtained from the same sample, sequenced in a study of T cell clonotyping in hematopoietic cell transplantation. Sequencing used immunoSEQ multiplex PCR; TCRdb keeps in-frame clones, though not all of them. The sample includes approximately 80,000 clones, about 96% of them seen just once. This sample's time point: recipient sample about 28 days before transplant, after cytoreduction. Specimen: peripheral blood mononuclear cells, collected before stem cell transplant. These receptors were obtained from a woman aged 45-65 years with acute myeloid leukemia. Some clones in this sample may be carry-over from other donors' samples.

The chain joins TRBV6-5 to TRBJ1-5, with no clear D. CDR1 MNHEY and CDR2 SVGAGI come from the germline V gene. V gave up 2 bases and J gave up 7 bases, with 15 bases separating them. The CDR3 length is 15 residues. DNA for the CDR3: TGTGCCAGCAGTTACAATCGGCAGTTACACCAGCCCCAGCATTTT. It specifies CASSYNRQLHQPQHF.

The chain has TRBV28 and TRBJ2-5; 8 bases are shared with TRBD1. CDR1 and CDR2 from the germline V gene are MDHEN and SYDVKM. The CDR3 has 14 amino acids. The J segment lost 5 bases and the V segment lost 6 bases, leaving 8 bases of the junction unmatched. The CDR3: CASRGTGKRETQYF. CDR3 in DNA: TGTGCCAGCAGAGGGACAGGAAAGAGGGAGACCCAGTACTTC.

Notes on this clone: The same CDR3 arises from other DNA sequences in this sample as well. The rearrangement links TRBV28 to TRBJ1-5, with D tentatively TRBD1 (5 bases). Trimming stripped 7 bases from V and 0 bases from J, with 13 bases between. The germline CDR1 and CDR2 sequences are MDHEN and SYDVKM. CDR3 length: 15 residues. CDR3 region: CASNSGGDSNQPQHF. The CDR3 DNA sequence: TGTGCCAGCAATTCCGGGGGGGATAGCAATCAGCCCCAGCATTTT.

The J gene is TRBJ2-7, the V gene TRBV28; a possible D gene is TRBD1 (5 bases). CDR3 length: 18 amino acids. Trimming removed 2 bases at V and 4 bases at J, with 24 bases between. Germline V gene sequence: CDR1 MDHEN, CDR2 SYDVKM. The DNA for the CDR3 is TGTGCCAGCAGTTTAGGTGGGGCACACCAGATCCCAACGTACGAGCAGTACTTC. This encodes CASSLGGAHQIPTYEQYF.

The chain couples TRBV6-1 to TRBJ1-2; possible D gene TRBD1, 6 bases. With 3 bases removed from V and 6 bases from J, the gap between germline ends came to 8 bases. CDR3 length equals 12 residues. Germline assignment: CDR1 MNHNS and CDR2 SASEGT. The CDR3 DNA is TGTGCCAGCAGTGATGGACAGAATGGCTACACCTTC. Amino acid sequence: CASSDGQNGYTF.

The J gene is TRBJ1-5, the V gene TRBV7-2; D uncertain. V lost 5 bases to trimming and J lost 2 bases, with 7 bases between them. The germline CDR1 and CDR2 sequences are SGHTA and FQGNSA. This CDR3 contains 13 residues. CDR3 in amino acids: CASSPQGNQPQHF. The CDR3 DNA sequence: TGTGCCAGCAGCCCGCAGGGCAATCAGCCCCAGCATTTT.

V is TRBV29-1 and J is TRBJ2-7; 13 bases line up with TRBD2. V shed 1 base, J shed 2 bases, and the junction held 5 bases outside the gene matches. The CDR3 contains 16 residues. CDR1 and CDR2 (germline): SQVTM, ANQGSEA. In nucleotides, the CDR3 is TGCAGCGTTGAAGTTAGGGGACTAGCGGGGACCTACGAGCAGTACTTC. Amino acids: CSVEVRGLAGTYEQYF.

J is TRBJ1-3 and V is TRBV15; a weak D match, TRBD1 (6 bases). Trimming removed 3 bases at V and 1 base at J, with 16 bases between. CDR1 and CDR2 from the germline V gene are LNHNV and YYDKDF (reference sequence). This CDR3 contains 17 residues. This chain's CDR3 is CATSRETWTVSGNTIYF. The CDR3 DNA sequence: TGTGCCACCAGCAGGGAAACCTGGACAGTTTCTGGAAACACCATATATTTT.

CDR3 coding DNA: TGTGCCGGCGACAGGGCGGGAGGGGAGACCCAGTACTTC. Its protein is CAGDRAGGETQYF. The rearrangement joins TRBV30 to TRBJ2-5, with 9 positions matching TRBD2. The CDR3 sequence is 13 residues long. CDR1 and CDR2 from the germline V gene are GTSNPN and SVGIG (reference sequence). Trimming at V came to 8 bases and at J to 5 bases, leaving 9 bases not matched to a gene.

Here the CDR3 reads CAAIRARGAGETQYF. DNA of the CDR3: TGTGCCGCAATCCGGGCCCGAGGGGCCGGGGAGACCCAGTACTTC. This chain uses TRBV6-1 with TRBJ2-5; D possibly uses TRBD1 or TRBD2 (5 bases each). Looked up from germline, CDR1 is MNHNS and CDR2 is SASEGT. There are 15 residues in the CDR3. The germline V and J ends were trimmed by 11 bases and 5 bases, with 24 bases remaining between them.

For this clone: Sequence at one end of the junction differs from germline and may be a read error. V is TRBV6-1 and J is TRBJ1-1; D gene uncertain. Looked up from germline, CDR1 is MNHNS and CDR2 is SASEGT. CDR3 length: 11 residues. CDR3 DNA sequence: TGTGCCTCGATGATCGGGCCCACGAATTACTTT. It encodes CASMIGPTNYF.

The V and J genes are TRBV27 and TRBJ1-3; D is unresolved. The CDR3 covers 13 residues. Germline CDR1 reads MNHEY; CDR2 reads SMNVEV (reference sequence). Trimming stripped 4 bases from V and 1 base from J, with 5 bases between. The CDR3 sequence is CASSSRSGNTIYF. The CDR3 DNA is TGTGCCAGCAGTTCAAGATCTGGAAACACCATATATTTT.

This clone appeared a single time. CDR3 sequence: CASMSGIPDTQYF. The CDR3 DNA sequence: TGTGCCAGCATGTCGGGGATACCAGATACGCAGTATTTT. The chain combines TRBV28 with TRBJ2-3, with D tentatively TRBD2 (5 bases). This CDR3 has 13 residues. Germline lookup yields CDR1 MDHEN and CDR2 SYDVKM. V dropped 7 bases and J dropped 4 bases, with 12 bases sitting between them.

In its sample, this clone was seen a few times. The chain uses TRBV2 and TRBJ1-1; D is unresolved. The CDR3 sequence is 13 residues long. V lost 3 bases to trimming and J lost 0 bases, with 5 bases between them. CDR1 and CDR2 from the germline V gene are SNHLY and FYNNEI. The CDR3 sequence: CASSDNVNTEAFF. The CDR3 DNA reads TGTGCCAGCAGTGATAATGTGAACACTGAAGCTTTCTTT.

The V gene is TRBV2, the J gene TRBJ1-2; D ambiguous. Germline assignment: CDR1 SNHLY and CDR2 FYNNEI. The CDR3 is 13 residues long. Deletions cut 2 bases from V and 3 bases from J, with 7 bases between. The CDR3 coding sequence is TGTGCCAGCAGTGAAATACCTTACTATGGCTACACCTTC. As protein: CASSEIPYYGYTF.

This chain links TRBV1 with TRBJ2-3. TRBV1 is flagged as a pseudogene. CDR3 length equals 15 residues. The CDR3 DNA sequence: TGCACCAGCAGCCTGCCCGGGGACGAGACGAATACGCAGTATTTT. As protein: CTSSLPGDETNTQYF.

The J gene is TRBJ1-5, the V gene TRBV4-1, with D hard to call. V gave up 1 base and J gave up 4 bases, with 5 bases separating them. The CDR3 covers 13 residues. Germline V gene sequence: CDR1 MGHRA, CDR2 YSYEKL. CDR3 nucleotide sequence: TGCGCCAGCAGCCAAGGAGGAAATCAGCCCCAGCATTTT. The encoded protein is CASSQGGNQPQHF.

The chain recombines TRBV10-2 with TRBJ2-1; D is perhaps TRBD1 (6 bases). The V and J ends lost 1 base and 3 bases respectively, with 13 bases between them. The CDR3 is 16 amino acids. Germline V gene lookup returns CDR1 WSHSY and CDR2 SAAADI. The CDR3 sequence is CASSELGQGRYNEQFF. CDR3 nucleotides: TGCGCCAGCAGTGAGTTAGGGCAGGGGCGCTACAATGAGCAGTTCTTC.

This chain connects TRBV19 to TRBJ1-2, with D unclear. The germline gives CDR1 LNHDA, CDR2 SQIVND (reference sequence). Trimming took off 5 bases at V and 1 base at J, with 17 bases between the two ends. This CDR3 is built from 16 residues. This chain's CDR3 is CASSWSTRIGNYGYTF. The CDR3 DNA reads as TGTGCCAGTAGTTGGTCTACGAGGATCGGTAACTATGGCTACACCTTC.

CDR3 coding DNA: TGTGCCAGTAGTACCGGGACAAGAGCTAACTATGGCTACACCTTC. It encodes CASSTGTRANYGYTF. The chain is built from TRBV19 and TRBJ1-2, with a possible D match to TRBD1 (6 bases). This CDR3 has 15 residues. Germline CDR1 and CDR2: LNHDA and SQIVND (reference sequence). Trimming removed 4 bases from V and 0 bases from J, with 12 bases in between.

The rearrangement links TRBV19 to TRBJ2-2; D remains ambiguous. Germline CDR1 and CDR2: LNHDA and SQIVND (reference sequence). CDR3 length: 13 residues. The V end lost 7 bases, the J end lost 0 bases, and 6 bases lay between the germline ends. The CDR3 sequence is CASMRTNTGELFF. DNA for the CDR3: TGTGCCAGTATGCGGACGAACACCGGGGAGCTGTTTTTT.

The chain is built from TRBV5-6 and TRBJ1-2, with a possible D match to TRBD1 (6 bases). Germline CDR1 is SGHDT and CDR2 is YYEEEE. The V and J ends lost 2 bases and 4 bases respectively, with 12 bases between them. The length of the CDR3 is 14 residues. CDR3 DNA sequence: TGTGCCAGCAGCTTAGGGGACACTTTCTATGGCTACACCTTC. It yields the protein CASSLGDTFYGYTF.

The rearrangement uses TRBV6-5 and TRBJ1-1; no clear D gene. With 2 bases removed from V and 1 base from J, the gap between germline ends came to 8 bases. The CDR3 has 14 residues. Germline-derived CDR1 and CDR2 are MNHEY and SVGAGI. CDR3 in DNA: TGTGCCAGCAGTTACCGGACTGCGAACACTGAAGCTTTCTTT. Translation gives CASSYRTANTEAFF.

The chain recombines TRBV7-9 with TRBJ1-2; D gene unclear. Trimming stripped 1 base from V and 6 bases from J, with 6 bases between. Looked up from germline, CDR1 is SEHNR and CDR2 is FQNEAQ (reference sequence). The CDR3 sequence is 12 residues long. Written as DNA, the CDR3 is TGTGCCAGCAGCTTAGGATTGGATGGCTACACCTTC. Translation: CASSLGLDGYTF. Drawing the rest from reference TRBV7-9 and TRBJ1-2, the complete variable domain is DTGVSQNPRHKITKRGQNVTFRCDPISEHNRLYWYRQTLGQGPEFLTYFQNEAQLEKSRLLSDRFSAERPKGSFSTLEIQRTEQGDSAMYLCASSLGLDGYTFGSGTRLTVV.

The chain couples TRBV5-1 to TRBJ1-1; D is perhaps TRBD1 (5 bases). CDR1 and CDR2 from the germline V gene are SGHRS and YFSETQ. The CDR3 is 13 residues long. Deletions cut 3 bases from V and 1 base from J, with 7 bases between. The CDR3 region is CASSWQGNTEAFF. CDR3 in DNA: TGCGCCAGCAGCTGGCAGGGGAACACTGAAGCTTTCTTT.

This clone was seen only a few times. The rearrangement joins TRBV19 to TRBJ1-4; 9 bases align to TRBD1. The CDR3 runs to 15 residues. In germline, CDR1 is LNHDA, CDR2 SQIVND (reference sequence). Trimming removed 9 bases from V and 5 bases from J; junction bases left unmatched: 10. The CDR3 DNA follows: TGTGCCAGCCGGGACAGGGATAACAGAAATGAAAAACTGTTTTTT. Its protein product is CASRDRDNRNEKLFF.

This chain uses TRBV6-5 with TRBJ1-1, with 7 positions matching TRBD1. There are 16 residues in the CDR3. V lost 4 bases, J lost 6 bases, and 14 bases stayed unmatched. Germline lookup yields CDR1 MNHEY and CDR2 SVGAGI. The CDR3 nucleotides read TGTGCCAGCAGTTCCCGTCACAGGGGAGAGGGGGCTGAAGCTTTCTTT. It is translated as CASSSRHRGEGAEAFF.

The V and J genes are TRBV2 and TRBJ2-7; 8 bases agree with TRBD1. Trimming cost V 4 bases and J 2 bases; bases outside gene matches: 10. The CDR3 length is 16 residues. Germline V gives CDR1 SNHLY, CDR2 FYNNEI. The CDR3 nucleotides are TGTGCCAGCAGTGGCGACAGGGGCCGTAACCCCTACGAGCAGTACTTC. It yields the protein CASSGDRGRNPYEQYF.